What follows is one TCR beta chain and its context. 5'RACE template switching with UMIs produced the TCR beta cDNA. TCRdb reanalyzed the 5' RACE reads, giving one entry per CDR3 protein sequence and no DNA. This table holds 300,000 to 500,000 distinct CDR3 sequences. The sample belongs to a study of T cells expressing NK-cell markers. Across the study: Source material for TCR beta repertoires consisted of sorted CD3+CD56+NKG2C+, CD3+CD56+NKG2C- and CD3+CD56-NKG2C+ T cells.

CDR1 and CDR2 from the germline V gene are MGHRA and YSYEKL. The CDR3 sequence is 16 residues long. The receptor's source is a woman between 50 and 59 years old in good health. The sample comprised blood T cells: a sorted CD56 or NKG2C T cell subset, CD4+ or CD8+ T cells, or bulk PBMC T cells (not recorded which). The gene calls are TRBV4-1 and TRBJ2-1; TCRdb names TRBD1, which stays unverified in the absence of DNA. The CDR3: CASSQDHQGPYNEQFF.